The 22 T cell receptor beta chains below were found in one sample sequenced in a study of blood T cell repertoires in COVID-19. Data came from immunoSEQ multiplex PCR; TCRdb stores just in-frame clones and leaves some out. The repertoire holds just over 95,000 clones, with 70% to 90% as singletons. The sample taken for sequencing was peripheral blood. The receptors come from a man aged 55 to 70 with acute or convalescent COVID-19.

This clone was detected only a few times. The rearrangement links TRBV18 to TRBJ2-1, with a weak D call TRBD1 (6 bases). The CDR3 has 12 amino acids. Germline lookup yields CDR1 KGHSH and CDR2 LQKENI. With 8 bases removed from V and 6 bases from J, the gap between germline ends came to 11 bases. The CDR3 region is CASLRQANEQFF. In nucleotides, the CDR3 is TGTGCCAGCCTCAGACAGGCCAATGAGCAGTTCTTC.

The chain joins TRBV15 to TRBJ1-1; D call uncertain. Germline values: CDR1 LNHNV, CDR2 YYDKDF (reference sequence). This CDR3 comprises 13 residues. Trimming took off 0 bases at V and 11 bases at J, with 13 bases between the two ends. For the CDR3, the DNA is TGTGCCACCAGCAGAGATTTGGGAGAAATGGCTTTCTTT. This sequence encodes CATSRDLGEMAFF.

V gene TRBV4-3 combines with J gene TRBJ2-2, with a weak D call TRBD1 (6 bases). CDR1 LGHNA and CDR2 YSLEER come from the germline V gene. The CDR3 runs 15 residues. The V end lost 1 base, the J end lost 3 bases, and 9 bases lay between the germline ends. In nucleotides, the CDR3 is TGCGCCAGCAGCCAAGCTTGGACAGACACCGGGGAGCTGTTTTTT. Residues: CASSQAWTDTGELFF.

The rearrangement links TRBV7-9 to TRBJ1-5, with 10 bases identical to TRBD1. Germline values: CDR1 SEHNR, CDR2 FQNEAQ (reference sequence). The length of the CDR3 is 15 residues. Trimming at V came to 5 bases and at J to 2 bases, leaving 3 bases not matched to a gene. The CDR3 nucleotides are TGTGCCAGCAGCCAAGGGACAGGGGGCAATCAGCCCCAGCATTTT. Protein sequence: CASSQGTGGNQPQHF.

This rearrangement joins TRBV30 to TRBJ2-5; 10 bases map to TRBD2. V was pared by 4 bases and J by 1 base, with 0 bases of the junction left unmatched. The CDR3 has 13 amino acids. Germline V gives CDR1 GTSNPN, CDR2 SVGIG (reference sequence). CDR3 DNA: TGTGCCTGGACTAGCGGGGGCCAAGAGACCCAGTACTTC. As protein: CAWTSGGQETQYF.

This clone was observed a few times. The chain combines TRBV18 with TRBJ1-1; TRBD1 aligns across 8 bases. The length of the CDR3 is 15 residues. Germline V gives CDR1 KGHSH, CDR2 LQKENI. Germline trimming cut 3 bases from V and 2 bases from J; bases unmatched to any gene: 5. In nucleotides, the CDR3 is TGTGCCAGCTCACCCACGGGACAGGCAAACACTGAAGCTTTCTTT. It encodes CASSPTGQANTEAFF. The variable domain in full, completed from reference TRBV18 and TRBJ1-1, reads NAGVMQNPRHLVRRRGQEARLRCSPMKGHSHVYWYRQLPEEGLKFMVYLQKENIIDESGMPKERFSAEFPKEGPSILRIQQVVRGDSAAYFCASSPTGQANTEAFFGQGTRLTVV.

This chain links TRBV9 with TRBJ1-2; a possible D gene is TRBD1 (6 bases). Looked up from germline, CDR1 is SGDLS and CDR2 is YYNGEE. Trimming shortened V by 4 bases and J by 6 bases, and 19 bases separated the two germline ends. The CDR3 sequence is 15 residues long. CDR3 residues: CASSLGGTQEHGYTF. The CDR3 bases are TGTGCCAGCAGCCTAGGGGGGACTCAGGAACATGGCTACACCTTC.

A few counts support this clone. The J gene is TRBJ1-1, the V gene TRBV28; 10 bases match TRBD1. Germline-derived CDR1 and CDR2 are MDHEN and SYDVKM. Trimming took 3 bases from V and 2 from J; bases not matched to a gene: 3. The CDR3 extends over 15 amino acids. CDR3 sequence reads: CASSFGDRGNTEAFF. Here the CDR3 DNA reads TGTGCCAGCAGTTTTGGGGACAGGGGCAACACTGAAGCTTTCTTT.

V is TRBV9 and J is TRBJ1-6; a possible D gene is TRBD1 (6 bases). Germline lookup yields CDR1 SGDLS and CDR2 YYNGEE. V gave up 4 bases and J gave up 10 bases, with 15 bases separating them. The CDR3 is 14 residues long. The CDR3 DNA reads TGTGCCAGCAGCCCACAGGGAATCGGGTCACCCCTCCACTTT. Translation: CASSPQGIGSPLHF.

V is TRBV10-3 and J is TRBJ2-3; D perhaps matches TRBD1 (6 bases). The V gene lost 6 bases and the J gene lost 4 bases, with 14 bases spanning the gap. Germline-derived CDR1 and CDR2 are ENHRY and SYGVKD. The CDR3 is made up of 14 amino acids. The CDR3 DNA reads TGTGCCATCAGCGGCGGACAGCGACCAGATACGCAGTATTTT. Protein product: CAISGGQRPDTQYF.

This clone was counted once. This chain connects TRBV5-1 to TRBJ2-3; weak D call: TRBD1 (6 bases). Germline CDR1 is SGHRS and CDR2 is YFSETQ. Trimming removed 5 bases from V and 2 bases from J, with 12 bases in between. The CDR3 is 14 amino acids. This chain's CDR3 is CASRSQGFTDTQYF. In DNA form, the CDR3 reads TGCGCCAGCAGAAGCCAGGGGTTCACAGATACGCAGTATTTT.

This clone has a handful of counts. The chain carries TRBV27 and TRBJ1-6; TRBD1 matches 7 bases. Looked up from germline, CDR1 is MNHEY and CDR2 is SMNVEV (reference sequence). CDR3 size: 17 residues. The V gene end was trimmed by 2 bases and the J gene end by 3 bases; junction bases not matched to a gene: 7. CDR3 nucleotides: TGTGCCAGCAGTTTAGGGACCGGGACAGACTATAATTCACCCCTCCACTTT. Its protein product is CASSLGTGTDYNSPLHF.

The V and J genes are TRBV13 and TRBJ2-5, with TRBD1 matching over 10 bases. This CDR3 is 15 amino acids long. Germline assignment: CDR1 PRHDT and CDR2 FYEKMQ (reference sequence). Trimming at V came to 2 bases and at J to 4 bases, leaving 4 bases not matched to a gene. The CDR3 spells CASSLLGQGVETQYF. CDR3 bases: TGTGCCAGCAGCTTACTAGGACAGGGGGTAGAGACCCAGTACTTC.

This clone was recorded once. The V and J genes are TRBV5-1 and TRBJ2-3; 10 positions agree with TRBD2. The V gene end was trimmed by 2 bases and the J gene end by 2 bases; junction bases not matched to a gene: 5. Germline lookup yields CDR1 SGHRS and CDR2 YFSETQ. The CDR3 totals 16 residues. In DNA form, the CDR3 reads TGCGCCAGCAGCTTTTCCGGGACTAGCGCCACAGATACGCAGTATTTT. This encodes CASSFSGTSATDTQYF.

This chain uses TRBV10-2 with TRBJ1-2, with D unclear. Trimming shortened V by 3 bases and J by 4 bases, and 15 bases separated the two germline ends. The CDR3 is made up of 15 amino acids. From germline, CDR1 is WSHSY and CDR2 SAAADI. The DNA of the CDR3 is TGCGCCAGCAGTGAAAATACACGATCCTCCTATGGCTACACCTTC. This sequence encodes CASSENTRSSYGYTF.

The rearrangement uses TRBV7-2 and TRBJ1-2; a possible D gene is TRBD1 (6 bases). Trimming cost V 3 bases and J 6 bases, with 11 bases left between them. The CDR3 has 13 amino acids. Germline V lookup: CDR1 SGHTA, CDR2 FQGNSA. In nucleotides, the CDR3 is TGTGCCAGCAGCTTTGGGGGGGCGAATGGCTACACCTTC. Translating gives CASSFGGANGYTF.

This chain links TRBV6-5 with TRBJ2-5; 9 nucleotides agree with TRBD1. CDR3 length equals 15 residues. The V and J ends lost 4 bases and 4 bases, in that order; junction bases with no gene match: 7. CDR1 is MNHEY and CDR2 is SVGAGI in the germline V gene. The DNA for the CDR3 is TGTGCCAGCAGTTCGGGACAGGGTACGTTAGAGACCCAGTACTTC. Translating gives CASSSGQGTLETQYF.

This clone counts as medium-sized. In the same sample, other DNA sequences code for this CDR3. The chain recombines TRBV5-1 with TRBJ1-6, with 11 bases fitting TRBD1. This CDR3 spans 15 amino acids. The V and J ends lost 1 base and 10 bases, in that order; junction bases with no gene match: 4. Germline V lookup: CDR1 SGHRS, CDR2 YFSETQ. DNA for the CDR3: TGCGCCAGCAGCTTGAAGGGACAGGGGGGATCACCCCTCCACTTT. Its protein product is CASSLKGQGGSPLHF.

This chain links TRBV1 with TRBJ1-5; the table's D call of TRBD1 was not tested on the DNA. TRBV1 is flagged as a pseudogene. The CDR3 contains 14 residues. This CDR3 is CTSNREPENQPQHF. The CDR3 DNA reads TGCACCAGTAACAGGGAGCCCGAGAATCAGCCCCAGCATTTT.

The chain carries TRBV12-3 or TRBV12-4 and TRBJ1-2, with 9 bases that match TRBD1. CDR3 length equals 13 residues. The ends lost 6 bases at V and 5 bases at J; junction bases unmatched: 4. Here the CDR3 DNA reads TGTGCCAGCAGAGTACAGGGGGCATATGGCTACACCTTC. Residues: CASRVQGAYGYTF.

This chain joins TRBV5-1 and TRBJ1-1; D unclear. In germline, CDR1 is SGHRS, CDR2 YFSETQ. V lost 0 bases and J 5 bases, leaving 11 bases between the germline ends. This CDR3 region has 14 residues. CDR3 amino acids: CASSLDFGATEAFF. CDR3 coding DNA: TGCGCCAGCAGCTTGGACTTTGGAGCTACTGAAGCTTTCTTT.

CDR3 protein: CAWSKDRGRNYGYTF. DNA of the CDR3: TGTGCCTGGAGTAAGGACAGGGGGCGCAACTATGGCTACACCTTC. The J gene is TRBJ1-2, the V gene TRBV30; 11 nucleotides agree with TRBD1. Germline V lookup: CDR1 GTSNPN, CDR2 SVGIG (reference sequence). The CDR3 has 15 amino acids. V was pared by 2 bases and J by 2 bases, with 4 bases of the junction left unmatched.